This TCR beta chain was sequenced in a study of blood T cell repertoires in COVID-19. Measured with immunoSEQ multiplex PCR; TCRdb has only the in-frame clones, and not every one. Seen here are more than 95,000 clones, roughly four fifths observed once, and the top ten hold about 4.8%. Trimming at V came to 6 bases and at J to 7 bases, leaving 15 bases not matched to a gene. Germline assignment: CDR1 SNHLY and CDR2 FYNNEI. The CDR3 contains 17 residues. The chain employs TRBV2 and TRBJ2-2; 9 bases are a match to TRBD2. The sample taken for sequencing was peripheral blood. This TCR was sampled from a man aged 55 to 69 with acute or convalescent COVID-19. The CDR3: CASRGSIAGAPVGELFF. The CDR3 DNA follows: TGTGCCAGCAGGGGTAGTATAGCGGGGGCCCCGGTCGGGGAGCTGTTTTTT. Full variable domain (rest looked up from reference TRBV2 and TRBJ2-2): EPEVTQTPSHQVTQMGQEVILRCVPISNHLYFYWYRQILGQKVEFLVSFYNNEISEKSEIFDDQFSVERPDGSNFTLKIRSTKLEDSAMYFCASRGSIAGAPVGELFFGEGSRLTVL.